This T cell receptor (beta chain) is from a study of T cells in Graves' hyperthyroidism and ophthalmopathy (dated by TCRdb to the late 2010s). Study-wide context: To identify distinguishing TCR V-J signatures, a discovery cohort of some 99 patients was used, comprising 43 with Graves' ophthalmopathy and around 60 with stable Graves' hyperthyroidism. The study also compared thyroid tissue and blood T-cell repertoires from a handful of Graves' hyperthyroidism patients. An independent validation cohort of fewer than 20 hyperthyroidism patients and 15 or so patients who later progressed to ophthalmopathy tested prospective prediction of ophthalmopathy. After sampling, hyperthyroidism patients received methimazole starting at 30 mg daily, and ophthalmopathy patients received high-dose intravenous methylprednisolone. For training and testing, the roughly 97 patients in the discovery cohort were randomly divided in a 7:3 ratio. The paper reports TCR Vbeta CDR3 sequencing of approximately 130 peripheral blood samples: 43 ophthalmopathy, under 80 hyperthyroidism and around 17 progressor patients.

With respect to this clonotype: Its antigen target is currently unknown. No base quality values were provided; no much bigger clone lies one nucleotide off.

The TCR beta CDR3 regions were amplified from the RNA transcripts. The first round of RT-PCR for the TCR CDR3 was performed with the HTBI primer set and the Qiagen OneStep RT-PCR kit. Libraries were constructed in a second round of multiplex PCR, after which size selection and purification were carried out. The libraries were sequenced on an Illumina HiSeq2000 using paired-end 100 bp reads. The source study handled its data this way. Raw data were processed with SOAPnuke, discarding reads with adapters, uncalled bases, mean Phred below 15, or no exact constant-primer or identifier match. COPE v1.2.5 was used to merge high-quality paired reads, and clonotypes were defined as unique nucleotide sequences. MiTCR v1.1 was used to align the clonotypes against IMGT TRBV, TRBD and TRBJ reference segments. Only V-J combinations with frequency above 0.0001, covering about 99% of repertoires, were analysed. A TCS score was defined as the ratio between F50 (clonal expansion) and ExV (chaos), using BLOSUM62-based TCRdist between CDR3 peptides within each V-J. Welch's t-statistics and random forest reduced several hundred V-J features to 13, which were used in a naive Bayes classifier (R e1071). Thyroid-blood repertoire similarity was quantified with the Morisita-Horn index. Starting from the raw public reads, TCRdb applied fastp trimming at Q25, assembled clones with MiXCR and retained in-frame beta chains. Each CDR3 protein appears once, grouped with its most common genes and DNA. The V and J calls follow TCRdb's processing rather than the paper's. Present in this sample are hundreds of thousands of distinct CDR3 sequences, over 40% of which were seen just once. The biggest ten clones account for less than 9% of the sample.

Here is what the overall study found, with its caveats: Most expanded thyroid clonotypes (frequency above 0.001) were also detected in blood, suggesting blood repertoires may reflect thyroid immune responses. In validation, the model predicted progression to ophthalmopathy with approximately 71% sensitivity and less than 80% specificity, a median of about 6.7 months before onset. Sample size was not statistically predetermined, and investigators were not blinded to group allocation. Ophthalmopathy was separated from stable hyperthyroidism by a 13 V-J signature model, with approximately 89% sensitivity and just over 81% specificity obtained in cross-validation and 80%/75% obtained in testing.

CDR1 and CDR2 (KGHDR, SFDVKD) derive from the germline V gene. From its cysteine to its phenylalanine, the CDR3 spans 13 amino acids. Only CDR3 DNA remains: 39 bases, in frame from the first base. For this chain, trimming is 12 bases at the V end and 2 bases at the J end, and the number of junction bases without a gene match is 7. Exclusion was applied to patients with uncontrolled infections, other autoimmune diseases, pregnancy or lactation. Clinical symptoms, serum thyroxine and TRAb, thyroid ultrasound, and orbital computed tomography formed the basis for the diagnoses. Total RNA was extracted using Trizol reagent, and RNA quality was assessed on an Agilent 2100 Bioanalyzer.

The receptor chain draws on TRBV24-1 and TRBJ2-5, with 8 bases matching TRBD2. Sequenced material: peripheral blood or thyroid tissue (not recorded which). This clonotype was sampled from an adult man with Graves' disease, either hyperthyroidism or ophthalmopathy (not recorded which). CDR3 loop: CAAGTSPQETQYF. The sequenced DNA: TGTGCCGCCGGGACTAGTCCACAAGAGACCCAGTACTTC.